Listed below are T cell receptor beta chains from one sample, sequenced in a study of blood T cell repertoires in COVID-19. Profiled with immunoSEQ multiplex PCR; TCRdb holds only in-frame clones, not every one. The profile shows 300,000 to 450,000 clones, 85% of them singletons. Material for sequencing was peripheral blood. The receptors here all came from a woman younger than 35 with acute or convalescent COVID-19. Both conserved end residues are part of each CDR3. The D gene is left open where the match is weak. A row's size may be missing; if present it is once, few, many or a size class.

v_gene	d_gene	abundance	j_gene	CDR3aa	CDR3nt
TRBV7-3	-	-	TRBJ2-1	CASSLNNGGSYNEQFF	TGTGCCAGCAGCTTAAATAATGGCGGATCCTACAATGAGCAGTTCTTC
TRBV2	-	-	TRBJ1-4	CASRGTGQTNEKLFF	TGTGCCAGCAGGGGTACAGGACAGACGAATGAAAAACTGTTTTTT
TRBV30	-	-	TRBJ2-2	CAWSVGVGELFF	TGTGCCTGGAGCGTCGGGGTCGGGGAGCTGTTTTTT
TRBV30	-	few	TRBJ1-2	CAWSVRGRHSGYTF	TGTGCCTGGAGTGTCCGGGGGAGGCATTCTGGCTACACCTTC
TRBV27	TRBD1	-	TRBJ1-2	CASSLREDRSYYGYTF	TGTGCCAGCAGTTTAAGAGAGGACAGGAGTTACTATGGCTACACCTTC
TRBV9	-	-	TRBJ1-1	CASSVDPSQGTTEAFF	TGTGCCAGCAGCGTAGACCCCTCTCAGGGGACCACTGAAGCTTTCTTT
TRBV18	-	-	TRBJ2-1	CASSPLASSYNEQFF	TGTGCCAGCTCCCCTCTAGCGAGCTCCTACAATGAGCAGTTCTTC
TRBV4-2	-	-	TRBJ2-3	CASSQTTTDTQYF	TGTGCCAGCAGCCAAACTACGACAGATACGCAGTATTTT
TRBV29-1	-	few	TRBJ1-1	CSVGGVLHTEAFF	TGCAGCGTTGGGGGGGTTCTACACACTGAAGCTTTCTTT
TRBV12-3/TRBV12-4	-	-	TRBJ1-1	CASSFYNEAFF	TGTGCCAGCAGTTTTTACAATGAAGCTTTCTTT
TRBV28	TRBD2	-	TRBJ2-4	CASNDSGSRNIQYF	TGTGCCAGCAATGATAGCGGGAGTCGAAACATTCAGTACTTC